The present TCR beta chain was sequenced within a study of PD-L1 blockade in urothelial cancer (dated by TCRdb to about 2017). Study-level background: All patients started therapy around 2014 and received atezolizumab 1,200 mg intravenously every 3 weeks. About 90% of the roughly 29 patients were males with bladder-origin urothelial cancer, and about 65% of the roughly 30 reported a prior smoking history. An ECOG performance status of 0 or 1 was recorded for the patients, and 0 to 3 prior chemotherapy regimens had been received by the patients. Blood samples were analyzed at two time points: 3 weeks after treatment start (second dose) and 6 weeks after treatment start. Blood samples gave a median of about 140,000 T cells and 82,636 unique TCRs, with a median clonality of 0.080. The study, an exploratory multi-omic analysis, examined somatic, immune and clinical correlates of response to PD-L1 blockade with atezolizumab in urothelial cancer. Pretreatment tumor samples, along with matched peripheral blood serially collected before and after atezolizumab treatment, were subjected to TCR sequencing. Durable clinical benefit was defined as progression-free survival longer than 6 months, and TCR features were also tested against progression-free and overall survival. In the same patients, pretreatment tumors underwent whole exome sequencing and RNA sequencing in addition to TCR sequencing. Nine patients achieved durable clinical benefit and fewer than 25 did not. Some 29 patients had pretreatment blood TCR-seq, some 25 had at least one posttreatment blood collection, and some 25 had tumor TCR-seq.

The cysteine opens and the phenylalanine closes a CDR3 of 17 amino acids. Just CDR3 DNA is preserved here, 51 bases in frame from base 1. Clipping removes 5 bases from V and 9 bases from J, with 11 as the unmatched junction base count. CDR1 and CDR2 are read off the germline V gene (reference sequence) as MNHEY and SMNVEV. General study outcomes and caveats: Because the sample size was small (n ≈ 27) and many exploratory analyses were performed, the results are intended to be hypothesis-generating. A pretreatment peripheral blood TCR clonality below the median was linked to improved progression-free and overall survival. Among patients with durable benefit, tumor-associated TCR clones showed greater expansion in peripheral blood 3 weeks after treatment started (n of about 20, p = 0.022).

The cohort included 29 patients with locally advanced or metastatic urothelial carcinoma who were treated at Memorial Sloan Kettering on a trial protocol. Peripheral blood mononuclear cells were collected from each patient pretreatment and during treatment, giving between 1 and 8 total time points per patient. The Qiagen DNeasy Blood extraction kit was used to purify genomic DNA from total PBMCs and tumor samples. PBMCs were collected pretreatment and during treatment and were isolated and stored as previously described. Comments on this clone: No cognate antigen has been identified for it. No much larger clonotype is one base removed from it; base qualities were not supplied.

Synthetic TCR analog templates were spiked into each PCR so that absolute template abundance could be estimated from read counts. TCRbeta CDR3 regions were amplified from genomic DNA with bias-controlled V and J gene primers using the immunoSEQ assay. Sequencing of rearranged TCRbeta segments was performed at approximately 20X coverage. The paper's processing steps were these. Clustering was used to correct sequencing errors, and CDR3s were annotated against IMGT so that V, D and J genes could be assigned. Only productive TCRbeta rearrangements were used in downstream analyses, excluding out-of-frame or stop-codon sequences. Clonality was calculated as one minus the Shannon entropy normalized by the log of the number of unique productive sequences. Fisher's exact test with Benjamini-Hochberg correction, using a cutoff of adjusted p below 0.01, was how clones that differed between time points or between blood and tumor were identified. TCRdb provides this immuneACCESS table in a form limited to in-frame rearrangements. Some clones are lacking; in checked studies, under half of them reflect an unresolved V gene, and why the rest are absent is not known. That table is the source of V, J and clone size, and D and trimming were worked out from the DNA. The sample table shows roughly 100,000 clones, and approximately 85% are seen once. The ten largest clones add up to 2.4% of the sample.

The chain couples TRBV27 to TRBJ1-6; the junction holds 12 bases that match TRBD1. The receptor comes from a man aged 45-65 years with urothelial cancer. The sample in question was PBMCs, obtained around atezolizumab (anti-PD-L1) treatment. Here is the DNA: TGTGCCAGCAGTCTCGGGACAGGGGGCGGAGTAGGTTCACCCCTCCACTTT. This is translated as CASSLGTGGGVGSPLHF.